This is a list of T cell receptor beta chains from one sample in a study of blood T cell repertoires in COVID-19. The table came from immunoSEQ multiplex PCR; TCRdb's copy has only in-frame clones and leaves some out. The sample has roughly 82,000 clones; roughly four fifths are singletons. The source material was peripheral blood. The receptors come from a man aged 60-69 years with acute or convalescent COVID-19. Both conserved end residues are part of each CDR3. D genes are given only for firm matches. Rows may omit the clone size; those that give it use once, few, many or a size class.

j_gene,d_gene,abundance,v_gene,CDR3nt,CDR3aa
TRBJ1-2,-,-,TRBV6-5,TGTGCCAGCACCTCCCCCGTCCGGGGGGTGGGTGGCTACACCTTC,CASTSPVRGVGGYTF
TRBJ2-7,-,-,TRBV11-3,TGTGCCAGCAGCTTACCCCATAGCGAGAGCTACGAGCAGTACTTC,CASSLPHSESYEQYF
TRBJ2-7,-,-,TRBV27,TGTGCCAGCAGTGCCCGGACAGGGGGGACTAGCGGAATCTACGAGCAGTACTTC,CASSARTGGTSGIYEQYF
TRBJ2-5,-,-,TRBV11-3,TGTGCCAGCAGCTTAGAACCGGGGTGGGGGACCCAGTACTTC,CASSLEPGWGTQYF
TRBJ1-2,-,-,TRBV5-4,TGTGCCAGCAGCTTGTGGCAGGGACTTGATTTC,CASSLWQGLDF
TRBJ2-3,TRBD2,few,TRBV11-2,TGTGCCAGCAGCTTTCAGACTAGCGGGATGAGAACAGATACGCAGTATTTT,CASSFQTSGMRTDTQYF
TRBJ2-2,TRBD2,-,TRBV11-2,TGTGCCAGCAGCTCCACTAGCGGGAGAACCGGGGAGCTGTTTTTT,CASSSTSGRTGELFF
TRBJ1-1,-,-,TRBV18,TGTGCCAGCTCACCACTCTCGGACGGGGTAGTTGCTTTCTTT,CASSPLSDGVVAFF
TRBJ2-7,-,-,TRBV6-5,TGTGCCAGCAGTCTCCTTCAGGGGCCTTACGAGCAGTACTTC,CASSLLQGPYEQYF
TRBJ1-4,-,-,TRBV29-1,TGCAGCGGTAGACAGGCAGCTAATGAAAAACTGTTTTTT,CSGRQAANEKLFF
TRBJ2-1,-,-,TRBV28,TGTGCCAGCAGTTCCCACAGGAATTCCTACAATGAGCAGTTCTTC,CASSSHRNSYNEQFF
TRBJ1-1,-,few,TRBV3-1/TRBV3-2,TGTGCCAGCAGCCAAACTGCCACTGAAGCTTTCTTT,CASSQTATEAFF
TRBJ1-5,-,-,TRBV30,TGTGCCTGGAGTGTCTCTCGCAATCAGCCCCAGCATTTT,CAWSVSRNQPQHF
TRBJ1-6,TRBD1,-,TRBV18,TGTGCCAGCTCACAAGACAGGGTTTATTCACCCCTCCACTTT,CASSQDRVYSPLHF
TRBJ1-3,TRBD1,-,TRBV28,TGTGCCAGCAGCCCAGATAATACAGGGGTCGGCGGAAACACCATATATTTT,CASSPDNTGVGGNTIYF
TRBJ1-2,-,-,TRBV19,TGTGCCAGTAGTATGGGCGACGTCTCACAGGGCTACACCTTC,CASSMGDVSQGYTF
TRBJ1-6,-,few,TRBV7-2,TGTGCCAGCAGCTTAGCGGGCAGGGGATCACCCCTCCACTTT,CASSLAGRGSPLHF
TRBJ2-1,TRBD2,-,TRBV19,TGTGCCAGTAGTATACCGACGGGAGGCCCAGGGAATGAGCAGTTCTTC,CASSIPTGGPGNEQFF
TRBJ2-7,TRBD2,-,TRBV7-2,TGTGCCAGCAGCTCCGGGACTAGCGGGAGCAACGAGCAGTACTTC,CASSSGTSGSNEQYF
TRBJ2-2,-,-,TRBV7-9,TGTGCCAGCAGCGAGCTAGTAAACACCGGGGAGCTGTTTTTT,CASSELVNTGELFF
TRBJ2-5,TRBD1,-,TRBV3-1/TRBV3-2,TGTGCCAGCAGCCAGGGGACAGCCTACCAAGAGACCCAGTACTTC,CASSQGTAYQETQYF
TRBJ1-3,TRBD1,-,TRBV28,TGTGCCAGCAGTGTGAGGGGGCGCAGAGGAAACACCATATATTTT,CASSVRGRRGNTIYF